This T cell receptor (beta chain) was captured by sequencing in a study of cytomegalovirus exposure and HLA in healthy donors. Study conclusions and caveats: The CMV antigen specificity of a few CMV-associated chains was confirmed through in vitro analysis. TCR beta chains associated with HLA were, in a later analysis, more clonally expanded than equally common others.

CDR3 length: 14 residues. Germline values: CDR1 LNHDA, CDR2 SQIVND (reference sequence). V gave up 1 base and J gave up 0 bases, with 7 bases separating them. Points on this clone: The target antigen is unknown.

The primer mix had 60 Vbeta and 13 Jbeta primers. Clones were sequenced by immunoSEQ multiplex PCR, and TCRdb holds only the in-frame ones, with some missing. The sample contains over 150,000 clones, 75% to 85% of which appear only once. Source material: PBMCs. The receptor comes from a boy aged 5 to 17 in good health and CMV-seronegative. The chain has TRBV19 and TRBJ2-7; D may be TRBD1 (6 bases). DNA of the CDR3: TGTGCCAGTAGTATAGCGGACAGCTCCTACGAGCAGTACTTC. Protein product: CASSIADSSYEQYF.